The 18 T cell receptor beta chains listed next were all sequenced from one sample in a study of CD8+ T cells in alopecia areata. Sequencing used cDNA as its template, made by extracting RNA and reverse transcribing it. Measured with immunoSEQ multiplex PCR; TCRdb has only the in-frame clones, and not every one. The data show about 290,000 clones, with over 45% seen just once and roughly 1.8% held by the top ten. Treatment in this sample: oral pan-JAK inhibitor, 5-10 mg twice daily. Material: CD4+ T cells sorted from blood, obtained at week 24, from a patient treated with tofacitinib. All receptors derive from a human donor with alopecia areata.

In this sample, this clone turned up a few times. This chain joins TRBV25-1 and TRBJ1-1; D gene uncertain. There are 14 residues in the CDR3. V lost 0 bases to trimming and J lost 0 bases, with 5 bases between them. CDR1 and CDR2 (germline): MGHDK, SYGVNS. CDR3 bases: TGTGCCAGCAGTGAATATCATCTGAACACTGAAGCTTTCTTT. This gives the protein CASSEYHLNTEAFF.

V and J are TRBV7-9 and TRBJ2-3, with D hard to call. V was shortened by 0 bases and J by 0 bases, with 10 bases between the two germline ends. The V gene's germline CDR1 is SEHNR and CDR2 FQNEAQ (reference sequence). The CDR3 is 16 residues long. The CDR3 sequence: CASSLAALPSTDTQYF. The CDR3 DNA reads TGTGCCAGCAGCTTAGCCGCCCTTCCTAGCACAGATACGCAGTATTTT.

This clone was found a few times. The genes are TRBV28 and TRBJ1-4; 7 nucleotides line up with TRBD1. The CDR3 sequence is 15 residues long. The trim removed 4 bases at V and 7 bases at J, leaving 9 bases unmatched. Germline V gene sequence: CDR1 MDHEN, CDR2 SYDVKM. The CDR3 DNA follows: TGTGCCAGCAGTTCCGAGACAGGGTATCTTGAAAAACTGTTTTTT. Its translation is CASSSETGYLEKLFF.

The V call is TRBV27, the J call TRBJ2-3, with TRBD2 matching 7 bases. The germline CDR1 and CDR2 sequences are MNHEY and SMNVEV (reference sequence). The CDR3 has 13 residues. V was clipped by 6 bases and J by 7 bases; unmatched bases: 7. CDR3 loop: CASRTSWENTQYF. The DNA for the CDR3 is TGTGCCAGCAGGACTAGCTGGGAAAATACGCAGTATTTT.

The chain combines TRBV25-1 with TRBJ2-3; 12 bases are a match to TRBD1. The CDR3 is made up of 16 amino acids. V shed 4 bases, J shed 1 base, and the junction held 3 bases outside the gene matches. CDR1 MGHDK and CDR2 SYGVNS come from the germline V gene. The CDR3 DNA is TGTGCCAGCAGTGGGGACAGGGGGCGCGGCACAGATACGCAGTATTTT. It specifies CASSGDRGRGTDTQYF.

DNA for the CDR3: TGTGCCAGCAGCCGAGAGCCCGGGACGGATTATGGCTACACCTTC. The encoded protein is CASSREPGTDYGYTF. The chain links TRBV4-2 to TRBJ1-2; TRBD1 is a possible D gene (5 bases). Per the germline V gene, CDR1 is LGHNA and CDR2 is YNFKEQ. This CDR3 is built from 15 residues. Trimming cost V 4 bases and J 5 bases, with 17 bases left between them.

The chain links TRBV2 to TRBJ2-5; 7 bases line up with TRBD2. The CDR3 has 11 residues. V was pared by 8 bases and J by 6 bases, with 3 bases of the junction left unmatched. Germline V gives CDR1 SNHLY, CDR2 FYNNEI. CDR3 loop: CASSGGKTQYF. In nucleotides, the CDR3 is TGTGCCAGCTCCGGGGGGAAGACCCAGTACTTC.

The chain carries TRBV25-1 and TRBJ1-1; no clear D. The germline gives CDR1 MGHDK, CDR2 SYGVNS. This CDR3 spans 14 amino acids. Trimming removed 6 bases at V and 11 bases at J, with 22 bases between. This CDR3 is CASRISGSGGGAFF. CDR3 DNA sequence: TGTGCCAGCAGAATCTCAGGCTCCGGTGGTGGGGCTTTCTTT.

The chain recombines TRBV7-9 with TRBJ1-1; no firm D call. Trimming left V 1 base short and J 1 base short, with 7 bases between. The CDR3 spans 14 residues. Germline-derived CDR1 and CDR2 are SEHNR and FQNEAQ (reference sequence). CDR3 coding DNA: TGTGCCAGCAGCTTAGATACGGGGAACACTGAAGCTTTCTTT. Its protein product is CASSLDTGNTEAFF.

This clone was observed a handful of times. The sample carries other DNA sequences with the same CDR3. The CDR3 reads CAWSLGVLNTEAFF. The CDR3 DNA reads as TGTGCCTGGAGCCTAGGGGTATTGAACACTGAAGCTTTCTTT. The V gene is TRBV30, the J gene TRBJ1-1, with D possibly matching TRBD1 (5 bases). The CDR3 loop spans 14 amino acids. With 3 bases removed from V and 0 bases from J, the gap between germline ends came to 11 bases. The germline gives CDR1 GTSNPN, CDR2 SVGIG (reference sequence).

The chain combines TRBV29-1 with TRBJ2-7, with D possibly TRBD1 on 6 matching bases. The CDR3 has 21 amino acids. CDR1 is SQVTM, CDR2 ANQGSEA, per germline. With 4 bases removed from V and 6 bases from J, the gap between germline ends came to 40 bases. CDR3: CSVVRNLPVGQNQNSPFEQYF. The DNA for the CDR3 is TGCAGCGTTGTACGAAACCTACCGGTCGGACAGAACCAAAACTCTCCCTTCGAGCAGTACTTC.

V usage is TRBV30 and J usage is TRBJ1-2; the D is unclear. This CDR3 is 14 amino acids long. With 4 bases removed from V and 4 bases from J, the gap between germline ends came to 16 bases. The germline CDR1 and CDR2 sequences are GTSNPN and SVGIG (reference sequence). CDR3: CAWTRGGRPYGYTF. CDR3 DNA sequence: TGTGCCTGGACCCGCGGAGGCAGGCCCTATGGCTACACCTTC.

The chain links TRBV27 to TRBJ2-1, with 11 bases lining up with TRBD1. Germline V gene sequence: CDR1 MNHEY, CDR2 SMNVEV (reference sequence). The CDR3 length is 17 residues. V was clipped by 0 bases and J by 4 bases; unmatched bases: 5. DNA for the CDR3: TGTGCCAGCAGTTTATCGAGGGGACAGGGGGAGTACAATGAGCAGTTCTTC. The encoded protein is CASSLSRGQGEYNEQFF.

The chain combines TRBV7-9 with TRBJ2-7; perhaps TRBD1 as D (6 bases). The ends were cut back, 3 bases at V and 6 bases at J, with 9 bases in the middle. Germline lookup yields CDR1 SEHNR and CDR2 FQNEAQ (reference sequence). This CDR3 comprises 12 residues. The CDR3 sequence: CASSLKGVEQYF. The CDR3 nucleotides read TGTGCCAGCAGCTTGAAGGGGGTCGAGCAGTACTTC.

The V gene is TRBV30, the J gene TRBJ2-7, with 9 bases identical to TRBD1. The CDR3 runs to 15 residues. With V trimmed by 3 bases and J by 6 bases, 12 bases remained unmatched. Germline assignment: CDR1 GTSNPN and CDR2 SVGIG (reference sequence). The CDR3 DNA is TGTGCCTGGAGACCTGGGACAGGGAATTATGGCGAGCAGTACTTC. Its translation: CAWRPGTGNYGEQYF.

This chain uses TRBV4-1 with TRBJ1-1, with D perhaps TRBD1 (5 bases). The V end lost 11 bases, the J end lost 1 base, and 20 bases lay between the germline ends. The CDR3 is 15 amino acids. Germline CDR1 and CDR2: MGHRA and YSYEKL. This chain's CDR3 is CAGPGPRVKNTEAFF. The CDR3 nucleotides read TGCGCCGGCCCAGGGCCACGGGTAAAGAACACTGAAGCTTTCTTT.

The genes are TRBV10-3 and TRBJ2-7; no definite D call. Germline lookup yields CDR1 ENHRY and CDR2 SYGVKD. Trimming shortened V by 0 bases and J by 7 bases, and 7 bases separated the two germline ends. This CDR3 has 12 residues. This CDR3 reads CAISESTPEQYF. The DNA for the CDR3 is TGTGCCATCAGTGAGTCGACACCGGAGCAGTACTTC.

The chain is built from TRBV5-4 and TRBJ1-6; 7 bases are shared with TRBD1. V lost 0 bases and J lost 9; bases outside the gene matches: 6. The V gene's germline CDR1 is SGHNT and CDR2 YYREEE (reference sequence). The length of the CDR3 is 15 residues. This CDR3 is CASSLEVGGVSPLHF. The CDR3 region has the DNA TGTGCCAGCAGCTTGGAGGTAGGGGGCGTTTCACCCCTCCACTTT.